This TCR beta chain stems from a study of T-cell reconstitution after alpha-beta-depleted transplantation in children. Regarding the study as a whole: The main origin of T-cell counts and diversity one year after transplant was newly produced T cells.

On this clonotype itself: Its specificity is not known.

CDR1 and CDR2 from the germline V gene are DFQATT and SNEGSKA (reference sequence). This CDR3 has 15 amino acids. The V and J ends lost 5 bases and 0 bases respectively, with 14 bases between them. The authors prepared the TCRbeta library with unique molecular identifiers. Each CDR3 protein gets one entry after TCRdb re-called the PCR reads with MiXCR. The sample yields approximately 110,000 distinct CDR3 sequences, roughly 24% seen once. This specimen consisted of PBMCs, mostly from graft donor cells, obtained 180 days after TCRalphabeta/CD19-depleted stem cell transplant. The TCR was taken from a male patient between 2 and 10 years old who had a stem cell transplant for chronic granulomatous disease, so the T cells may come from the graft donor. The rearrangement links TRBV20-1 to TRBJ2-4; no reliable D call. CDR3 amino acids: CSAPRRGLAKNIQYF. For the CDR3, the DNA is TGCAGTGCTCCACGTCGAGGCTTAGCCAAAAACATTCAGTACTTC.